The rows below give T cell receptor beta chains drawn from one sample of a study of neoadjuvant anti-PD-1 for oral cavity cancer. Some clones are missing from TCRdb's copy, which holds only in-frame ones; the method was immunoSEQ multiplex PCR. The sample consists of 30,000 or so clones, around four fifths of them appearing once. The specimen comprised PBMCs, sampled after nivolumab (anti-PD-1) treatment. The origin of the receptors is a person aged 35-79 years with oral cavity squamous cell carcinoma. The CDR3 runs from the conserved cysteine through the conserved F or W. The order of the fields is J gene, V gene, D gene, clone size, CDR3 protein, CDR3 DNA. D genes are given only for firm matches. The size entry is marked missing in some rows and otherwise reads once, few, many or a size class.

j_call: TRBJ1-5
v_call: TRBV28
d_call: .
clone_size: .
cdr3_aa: CASSPGRMGNQPQHF
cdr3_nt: TGTGCCAGCAGCCCAGGGAGAATGGGCAATCAGCCCCAGCATTTT

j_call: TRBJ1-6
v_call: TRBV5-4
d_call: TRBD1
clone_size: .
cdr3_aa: CASSSGTGDIAPLHF
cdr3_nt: TGTGCCAGCAGTTCCGGGACAGGGGACATTGCACCCCTCCACTTT

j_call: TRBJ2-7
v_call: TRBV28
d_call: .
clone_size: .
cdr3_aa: CASSLRVSQYF
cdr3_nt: TGTGCCAGCAGTCTCAGGGTCAGTCAGTACTTC

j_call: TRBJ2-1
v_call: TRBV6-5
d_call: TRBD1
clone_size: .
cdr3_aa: CASSYLGGQTYNEQFF
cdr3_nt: TGTGCCAGCAGTTACCTAGGGGGCCAAACCTACAATGAGCAGTTCTTC

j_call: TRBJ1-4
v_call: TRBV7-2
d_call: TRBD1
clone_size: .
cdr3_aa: CASSADRVPNEKLFF
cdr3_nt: TGTGCCAGCAGCGCAGACAGGGTTCCCAATGAAAAACTGTTTTTT

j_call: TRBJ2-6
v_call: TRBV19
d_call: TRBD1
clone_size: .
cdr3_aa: CASKNRGESPSGANVLTF
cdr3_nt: TGTGCCAGTAAGAACAGGGGGGAAAGCCCCTCTGGGGCCAACGTCCTGACTTTC

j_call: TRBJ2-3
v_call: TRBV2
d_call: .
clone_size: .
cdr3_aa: CASSDDSTDTQYF
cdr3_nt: TGTGCCAGCAGTGACGACTCCACAGATACGCAGTATTTT

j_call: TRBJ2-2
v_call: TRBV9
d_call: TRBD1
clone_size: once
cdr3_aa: CASNERGREGTGELFF
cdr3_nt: TGTGCCAGCAACGAAAGGGGGCGCGAGGGCACCGGGGAGCTGTTTTTT

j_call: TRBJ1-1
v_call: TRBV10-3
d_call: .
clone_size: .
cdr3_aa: CAISAPGQNTEAFF
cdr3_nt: TGTGCCATCAGTGCGCCGGGACAGAACACTGAAGCTTTCTTT

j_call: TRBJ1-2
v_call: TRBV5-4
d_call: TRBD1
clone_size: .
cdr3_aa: CASSLGTGNNYGYTF
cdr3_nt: TGTGCCAGCAGCCTCGGGACAGGGAATAACTATGGCTACACCTTC

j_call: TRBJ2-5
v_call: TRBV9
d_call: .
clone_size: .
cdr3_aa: CASSVSGSSETQYF
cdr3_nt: TGTGCCAGCAGCGTATCGGGGAGCAGTGAGACCCAGTACTTC

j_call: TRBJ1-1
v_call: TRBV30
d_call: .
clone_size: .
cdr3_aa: CAWSLNREAFF
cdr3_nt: TGTGCCTGGAGTTTGAACAGGGAAGCTTTCTTT

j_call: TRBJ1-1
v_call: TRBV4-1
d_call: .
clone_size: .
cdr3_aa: CASSLQTDKGTEAFF
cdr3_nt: TGCGCCAGCAGCCTACAGACAGATAAGGGGACTGAAGCTTTCTTT

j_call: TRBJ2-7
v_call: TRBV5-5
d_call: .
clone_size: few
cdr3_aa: CASSLDKRYEQYF
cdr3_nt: TGTGCCAGCAGCTTGGACAAGCGCTACGAGCAGTACTTC

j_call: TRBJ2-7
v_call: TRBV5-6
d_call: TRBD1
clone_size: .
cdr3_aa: CASSPRDRVVLWDF
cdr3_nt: TGTGCCAGCAGTCCTCGGGACAGGGTAGTCCTCTGGGACTTC